The 18 T cell receptor beta chains in this list originate from one sample, sequenced in a study of blood T cell repertoires in COVID-19. Here immunoSEQ multiplex PCR was the method, and the copy in TCRdb shows in-frame clones only, minus some. The sample shows around 140,000 clones, about four fifths of them seen only once. Specimen: peripheral blood. Receptors originate from a woman in her sixties or seventies with active or convalescent COVID-19.

This sequence joins TRBV5-1 and TRBJ2-7, with 7 nucleotides matching TRBD2. The CDR3 sequence is 15 residues long. The germline gives CDR1 SGHRS, CDR2 YFSETQ. With 0 bases clipped from V and 1 base from J, the junction kept 4 bases outside the gene matches. The CDR3 region has the DNA TGCGCCAGCAGCTTGGGCGGGACTACATCCTACGAGCAGTACTTC. As protein: CASSLGGTTSYEQYF.

This clone was recorded once. This chain links TRBV20-1 with TRBJ1-1; unclear D gene. Trimming shortened V by 3 bases and J by 8 bases, and 10 bases separated the two germline ends. The CDR3 is 11 residues long. The germline V gene encodes CDR1 DFQATT and CDR2 SNEGSKA (reference sequence). The CDR3 loop is CSASRGVEAFF. The CDR3 DNA sequence: TGCAGTGCTAGCCGCGGTGTCGAAGCTTTCTTT.

The sample holds a few counts of this clone. The J gene is TRBJ1-1, the V gene TRBV28; D gene uncertain. V gave up 2 bases and J gave up 2 bases, with 9 bases separating them. This CDR3 is built from 14 residues. Germline V gene lookup returns CDR1 MDHEN and CDR2 SYDVKM. CDR3 nucleotides: TGTGCCAGCAGTTTAATCGGCGGAAACACTGAAGCTTTCTTT. This translates into CASSLIGGNTEAFF.

CDR3 protein: CASRTQGGYEQYF. In nucleotides, the CDR3 is TGTGCCAGTAGGACTCAGGGAGGATACGAGCAGTACTTC. This chain joins TRBV19 and TRBJ2-7; tentatively, D is TRBD2 (6 bases). Germline lookup yields CDR1 LNHDA and CDR2 SQIVND (reference sequence). The CDR3 runs 13 residues. Trimming took 6 bases from V and 4 from J, leaving 13 bases between them.

There are a few counts of this clone. The rearrangement links TRBV5-1 to TRBJ1-1; tentative D call: TRBD1 (5 bases). The CDR3 totals 17 residues. Per the germline V gene, CDR1 is SGHRS and CDR2 is YFSETQ. V dropped 1 base and J dropped 1 base, with 17 bases sitting between them. DNA for the CDR3: TGCGCCAGCAGCTTGACAGAGATGGGGCACCAGAACACTGAAGCTTTCTTT. It specifies CASSLTEMGHQNTEAFF.

This chain joins TRBV5-1 and TRBJ1-4; 10 nucleotides match TRBD1. V lost 4 bases, J lost 7 bases, and 4 bases stayed unmatched. The V gene's germline CDR1 is SGHRS and CDR2 YFSETQ. CDR3 length equals 14 residues. CDR3 in DNA: TGCGCCAGCAGCCAGGGACAGGGGCGTGAAAAACTGTTTTTT. It codes for CASSQGQGREKLFF.

For this clone: Other DNA sequences in the same sample also yield this CDR3. CDR3 bases: TGTGCCAGCAGTTTGAAGGGGGACACTGAAGCTTTCTTT. Its translation is CASSLKGDTEAFF. This chain links TRBV27 with TRBJ1-1; D perhaps matches TRBD1 (6 bases). This CDR3 is 13 amino acids long. V was shortened by 3 bases and J by 3 bases, with 8 bases between the two germline ends. CDR1 is MNHEY and CDR2 is SMNVEV in the germline V gene (reference sequence).

CDR3: CASSLNPVTDTQYF. In DNA form, the CDR3 reads TGTGCCAGCAGCTTAAACCCGGTTACGGATACGCAGTATTTT. This rearrangement joins TRBV7-2 to TRBJ2-3, with D hard to call. The CDR3 has 14 residues. Per germline, CDR1 SGHTA and CDR2 FQGNSA. V lost 2 bases to trimming and J lost 6 bases, with 12 bases between them. Full variable domain (rest looked up from reference TRBV7-2 and TRBJ2-3): GAGVSQSPSNKVTEKGKDVELRCDPISGHTALYWYRQSLGQGLEFLIYFQGNSAPDKSGLPSDRFSAERTGGSVSTLTIQRTQQEDSAVYLCASSLNPVTDTQYFGPGTRLTVL.

The chain recombines TRBV6-1 with TRBJ1-2; D not certain. The CDR3 is 13 amino acids. V lost 1 base and J lost 4, with 7 bases in between. Germline-derived CDR1 and CDR2 are MNHNS and SASEGT. The CDR3 region is CASSEDRFYGYTF. CDR3 sequence (DNA): TGTGCCAGCAGTGAAGACAGATTCTATGGCTACACCTTC.

This clone showed up just once. The CDR3 loop reads CASQQIQTTGELFF. The CDR3 DNA sequence: TGTGCCAGTCAACAGATACAAACCACCGGGGAGCTGTTTTTT. The rearrangement links TRBV19 to TRBJ2-2; D gene unclear. This CDR3 comprises 14 residues. Germline V CDR1 and CDR2: LNHDA, SQIVND (reference sequence). Trimming took 8 bases from V and 4 from J, leaving 14 bases between them.

This rearrangement joins TRBV7-3 to TRBJ2-1, with 10 bases fitting TRBD2. J was trimmed by 7 bases and V by 5 bases; bases with no gene match: 14. Germline CDR1 reads SGHTA; CDR2 reads FQGTGA. The CDR3 consists of 17 residues. The CDR3 spells CASSPRASGSVANEQFF. The CDR3 region has the DNA TGTGCCAGCAGCCCACGGGCTAGCGGGAGTGTGGCAAATGAGCAGTTCTTC.

The chain employs TRBV6-2 or TRBV6-3 and TRBJ1-5; 7 nucleotides align to TRBD1. CDR1 is MNHEY, CDR2 SVGEGT, per germline. V lost 0 bases and J lost 7; bases outside the gene matches: 3. The CDR3 has 14 amino acids. The CDR3 is CASSYSGGQQPQHF. CDR3 sequence (DNA): TGTGCCAGCAGTTACTCAGGGGGCCAACAGCCCCAGCATTTT.

The chain uses TRBV18 and TRBJ1-3; D possibly corresponds to TRBD1 (5 bases). Germline CDR1 and CDR2: KGHSH and LQKENI. The CDR3 covers 16 residues. V was trimmed by 3 bases and J by 4 bases, leaving 16 bases between them. The CDR3 coding sequence is TGTGCCAGCTCACCGCGGTTGGGGCCCTCAGGAAACACCATATATTTT. Translating gives CASSPRLGPSGNTIYF. Full variable domain (rest looked up from reference TRBV18 and TRBJ1-3): NAGVMQNPRHLVRRRGQEARLRCSPMKGHSHVYWYRQLPEEGLKFMVYLQKENIIDESGMPKERFSAEFPKEGPSILRIQQVVRGDSAAYFCASSPRLGPSGNTIYFGEGSWLTVV.

This clone was counted a few times. Additional DNA sequences in this sample encode the identical CDR3. The chain is built from TRBV19 and TRBJ1-2; 7 positions match TRBD1. V lost 3 bases and J lost 2; bases outside the gene matches: 3. This CDR3 comprises 14 residues. Germline assignment: CDR1 LNHDA and CDR2 SQIVND (reference sequence). The DNA of the CDR3 is TGTGCCAGTAGTATCGGGACAGCAAACTATGGCTACACCTTC. Translating it yields CASSIGTANYGYTF. Looking up the rest from reference TRBV19 and TRBJ1-2 gives the full variable domain: DGGITQSPKYLFRKEGQNVTLSCEQNLNHDAMYWYRQDPGQGLRLIYYSQIVNDFQKGDIAEGYSVSREKKESFPLTVTSAQKNPTAFYLCASSIGTANYGYTFGSGTRLTVV.

The gene calls are TRBV19 and TRBJ1-1; 12 bases fit TRBD1. CDR1 is LNHDA, CDR2 SQIVND, per germline (reference sequence). This CDR3 is built from 20 residues. J lost 4 bases, V lost 6 bases, and 21 bases had no gene match. For the CDR3, the DNA is TGTGCCAGTAGCCCCCGGTATTTGGGGACAGGGGGCTCGGGTAGCACTGAAGCTTTCTTT. Translated: CASSPRYLGTGGSGSTEAFF. Full variable domain (rest looked up from reference TRBV19 and TRBJ1-1): DGGITQSPKYLFRKEGQNVTLSCEQNLNHDAMYWYRQDPGQGLRLIYYSQIVNDFQKGDIAEGYSVSREKKESFPLTVTSAQKNPTAFYLCASSPRYLGTGGSGSTEAFFGQGTRLTVV.

Of note for this clone: At one boundary the junction diverges from the germline segment, which might be a read error. J is TRBJ1-1 and V is TRBV2, with TRBD1 matching 9 bases. The CDR3 is 15 residues long. Germline values: CDR1 SNHLY, CDR2 FYNNEI. The DNA of the CDR3 is TGTGCCAGCAGTGTTTCCGGGACAGGGAACGCTGAAGCTTTCTTT. Its protein product is CASSVSGTGNAEAFF.

The chain has TRBV7-8 and TRBJ2-2, with TRBD1 identical over 7 bases. The trim removed 7 bases at V and 3 bases at J, leaving 8 bases unmatched. Germline CDR1 and CDR2: SGHVS and FQNEAQ. CDR3 length: 15 amino acids. The CDR3 loop reads CASNKGGGHTGELFF. In DNA, the CDR3 is TGTGCCAGCAACAAAGGGGGCGGGCACACCGGGGAGCTGTTTTTT.

This clone was detected once. This chain links TRBV27 with TRBJ2-1, with TRBD2 as a possible D gene (6 bases). This CDR3 contains 19 residues. V shed 6 bases and J shed 0 bases, with 24 bases lying between them. The germline V gene encodes CDR1 MNHEY and CDR2 SMNVEV (reference sequence). CDR3 protein: CASSYNRGGVYGSYNEQFF. In DNA form, the CDR3 reads TGTGCCAGCAGCTATAATAGAGGAGGGGTTTATGGCTCCTACAATGAGCAGTTCTTC.